Presented here are 9 T cell receptor beta chains from one specimen sequenced in a study of T-cell memory formation after mild COVID-19. TCRdb redid the calling of the 5' RACE reads with MiXCR, one entry per CDR3 protein. In the table there are approximately 260,000 distinct CDR3 sequences, around 17% of which are singletons. Specimen: PBMCs or a T cell subset sorted from them (not recorded which). The receptors derive from a man aged 18-30 years who had mild COVID-19 (a few samples of this study predate the infection). Cell type and time point are not known.

This clonotype was seen only a few times. The rearrangement uses TRBV7-9 and TRBJ2-2; 9 bases map to TRBD1. The germline V gene encodes CDR1 SEHNR and CDR2 FQNEAQ (reference sequence). The CDR3 runs 14 residues. The V gene end was trimmed by 8 bases and the J gene end by 6 bases; junction bases not matched to a gene: 7. The DNA for the CDR3 is TGTGCCAGCCGAACAGGGACAGGGTCCGGGGAGCTGTTTTTT. Translated, it gives CASRTGTGSGELFF.

V gene TRBV5-4 combines with J gene TRBJ2-5; 7 bases match TRBD2. The trim removed 4 bases at V and 2 bases at J, leaving 11 bases unmatched. The CDR3 runs to 16 residues. CDR1 SGHNT and CDR2 YYREEE come from the germline V gene (reference sequence). CDR3 protein: CASSRGLDRPQETQYF. CDR3 nucleotide sequence: TGTGCCAGCAGCCGAGGACTAGACCGGCCACAAGAGACCCAGTACTTC.

This chain connects TRBV20-1 to TRBJ1-6; 7 nucleotides align to TRBD1. V dropped 5 bases and J dropped 12; count of bases not matched to a gene: 10. Germline V CDR1 and CDR2: DFQATT, SNEGSKA (reference sequence). CDR3 length equals 13 residues. The CDR3: CSAPTGSGGPLHF. The CDR3 bases are TGCAGTGCTCCAACAGGGTCAGGGGGACCCCTCCACTTT.

The J gene is TRBJ2-1, the V gene TRBV5-4, with 8 bases identical to TRBD2. CDR3 length equals 14 residues. V gave up 3 bases and J gave up 7 bases; unmatched junction bases: 6. From germline, CDR1 is SGHNT and CDR2 YYREEE (reference sequence). The CDR3 region is CASSSPKRGNEQFF. The CDR3 nucleotides read TGTGCCAGCAGCTCCCCCAAGCGGGGGAATGAGCAGTTCTTC.

The chain combines TRBV7-9 with TRBJ2-1; D perhaps matches TRBD2 (6 bases). Trimming shortened V by 5 bases and J by 10 bases, and 9 bases separated the two germline ends. The CDR3 sequence is 11 residues long. Germline CDR1 is SEHNR and CDR2 is FQNEAQ (reference sequence). The CDR3 is CASSGGLEQFF. CDR3 sequence (DNA): TGTGCCAGCAGCGGGGGGTTGGAGCAGTTCTTC.

This clonotype was counted many times. CDR3 nucleotide sequence: TGTGCCAGCAGCTTCGGTGGTTCAGGGACTAATGAAAAACTGTTTTTT. Its translation is CASSFGGSGTNEKLFF. This chain uses TRBV7-9 with TRBJ1-4; possibly TRBD1 for D (5 bases). The germline V and J ends were trimmed by 3 bases and 2 bases, with 13 bases remaining between them. Per the germline V gene, CDR1 is SEHNR and CDR2 is FQNEAQ (reference sequence). This CDR3 is built from 16 residues. Based on the CDR3 plus reference TRBV7-9 and TRBJ1-4, the full variable domain is DTGVSQNPRHKITKRGQNVTFRCDPISEHNRLYWYRQTLGQGPEFLTYFQNEAQLEKSRLLSDRFSAERPKGSFSTLEIQRTEQGDSAMYLCASSFGGSGTNEKLFFGSGTQLSVL.

The chain employs TRBV28 and TRBJ2-2, with D possibly being TRBD2 (5 bases). V lost 7 bases and J lost 7, with 10 bases in between. The V gene's germline CDR1 is MDHEN and CDR2 SYDVKM. The CDR3 totals 12 residues. The CDR3 loop reads CASTPGSGELFF. In nucleotides, the CDR3 is TGTGCCAGCACCCCTGGGAGCGGGGAGCTGTTTTTT.

This clonotype was picked up a small number of times. This chain joins TRBV6-2 or TRBV6-3 and TRBJ1-5, with unresolved D. Germline CDR1 reads MNHEY; CDR2 reads SVGEGT. V was cut by 2 bases and J by 1 base, with 9 bases left in between. The CDR3 spans 15 residues. This CDR3 is CASSYGVVSNQPQHF. CDR3 nucleotides: TGTGCCAGCAGTTACGGGGTTGTGAGCAATCAGCCCCAGCATTTT.

The CDR3 DNA reads TGCAGCGTGAAGGGGGCGCGCAATGAGCAGTTCTTC. Protein: CSVKGARNEQFF. The chain joins TRBV29-1 to TRBJ2-1; 7 positions agree with TRBD1. CDR3 length: 12 amino acids. J gave up 6 bases and V 6 bases, and 5 bases lay outside the gene matches. Germline CDR1 is SQVTM and CDR2 is ANQGSEA.